The present T cell receptor (beta chain) was sequenced within a study of molecular identifiers for immune sequencing clone quantification. The CDR3 spans 12 residues. The V end lost 9 bases, the J end lost 5 bases, and 13 bases lay between the germline ends. TCRdb used MiXCR to reprocess the PCR reads, holding one entry per CDR3 protein. The sample includes over 90,000 distinct CDR3 sequences, less than 35% of them seen just once. The rearrangement uses TRBV12-3 or TRBV12-4 and TRBJ2-5, with a tentative D call TRBD2 (7 bases). The receptor's source is a human donor in good health. Some libraries in this study had Jurkat cell RNA spiked in. The material sequenced was naive CD8+ T cells from blood, with Jurkat cell RNA spiked in. Stated subset: FACS-sorted CD8+CD4-CCR7+CD45RA+ naive T cells. The CDR3 sequence: CASNGGRETQYF. The CDR3 DNA reads as TGTGCCAGTAACGGGGGGCGGGAGACCCAGTACTTC.